This TCR beta chain is drawn from a study of metastatic and nonmetastatic thyroid tumors. Turning to the study itself: Comparison of repertoires was carried out across blood and tumor or nodule tissue from malignant and benign thyroid patients.

General study results and limits: When malignant thyroid tumors were compared with benign nodules, TCR beta diversity was reportedly significantly higher in the malignant tumors. This held in both blood and tumor samples.

No patient received treatment before thyroid surgery. In the original processing: Clinicopathological groups differed in CDR3, with these differences serving to build a distant-metastasis classifier for papillary thyroid cancer. With MiXCR, TCRdb reprocessed the PCR reads. These V and J calls originate from TCRdb's pipeline instead of the authors' own analysis. The sample has tens of thousands of clones, approximately 24% seen once; the top ten hold about 5.8%. There are a few counts of this clone. Its antigen is currently unknown. One end of the junction fails to match germline, which may point to a read error. The same CDR3 is also encoded by other DNA sequences in this sample. Per germline, CDR1 MNHNS and CDR2 SASEGT. CDR3 size: 15 residues.

The chain joins TRBV6-1 to TRBJ1-1, with D tentatively TRBD1 (5 bases). This receptor was taken from a female donor with papillary thyroid cancer or a benign thyroid nodule (not recorded which). Some clones in this sample may be carry-over from other donors' samples. Sample: tumor tissue. In DNA form, the CDR3 reads TGTGCCAGCAGCTCCCAGGGTTTACCGAACACTGAGGCTTTCTTT. Encoded protein: CASSSQGLPNTEAFF.